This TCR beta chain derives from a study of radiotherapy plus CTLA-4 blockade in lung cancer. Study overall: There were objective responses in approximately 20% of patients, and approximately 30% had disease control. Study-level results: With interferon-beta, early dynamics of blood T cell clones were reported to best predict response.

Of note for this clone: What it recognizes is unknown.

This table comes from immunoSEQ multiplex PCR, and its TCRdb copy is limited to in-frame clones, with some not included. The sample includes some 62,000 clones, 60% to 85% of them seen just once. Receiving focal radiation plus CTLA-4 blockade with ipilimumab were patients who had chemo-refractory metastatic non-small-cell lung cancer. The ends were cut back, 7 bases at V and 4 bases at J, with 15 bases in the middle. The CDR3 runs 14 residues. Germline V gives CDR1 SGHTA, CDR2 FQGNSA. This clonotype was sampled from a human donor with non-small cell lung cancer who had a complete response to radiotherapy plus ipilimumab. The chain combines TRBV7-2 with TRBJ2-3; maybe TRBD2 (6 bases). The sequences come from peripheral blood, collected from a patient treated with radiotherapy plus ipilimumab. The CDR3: CASKGAGRSDTQYF. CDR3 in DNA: TGTGCCAGCAAAGGGGCAGGGAGGTCAGATACGCAGTATTTT. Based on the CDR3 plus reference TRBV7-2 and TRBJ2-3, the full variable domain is GAGVSQSPSNKVTEKGKDVELRCDPISGHTALYWYRQSLGQGLEFLIYFQGNSAPDKSGLPSDRFSAERTGGSVSTLTIQRTQQEDSAVYLCASKGAGRSDTQYFGPGTRLTVL.